These T cell receptor beta chains were read from a single sample in a study of cytomegalovirus exposure and HLA in healthy donors. The method was immunoSEQ multiplex PCR; TCRdb's version includes in-frame clones alone and lacks a portion of them. Of 120,000 to 150,000 clones in the sample, around 79% were seen once. Sequencing was done on a sample of PBMCs. The source is a female donor in good health and CMV-seronegative. The CDR3 runs from the conserved cysteine through the conserved F or W. D genes are given only for firm matches. Clone size is stated in some rows and not others, as once, few, many or a class when expanded.

clone size: -; J gene: TRBJ2-1; D gene: -; V gene: TRBV4-1; CDR3 DNA: TGCGCCAGCAGCCAAGAGGGGCTGCGCGAGCAGTTCTTC; CDR3 protein: CASSQEGLREQFF
clone size: -; J gene: TRBJ2-6; D gene: TRBD1; V gene: TRBV19; CDR3 DNA: TGTGCCACATGGGGCAGGGGGCGGTCAGGGGCCAACGTCCTGACTTTC; CDR3 protein: CATWGRGRSGANVLTF
clone size: once; J gene: TRBJ2-2; D gene: -; V gene: TRBV14; CDR3 DNA: TGTGCCAGCAGCCTCCTCCAGTTCACCGGGGAGCTGTTTTTT; CDR3 protein: CASSLLQFTGELFF
clone size: -; J gene: TRBJ1-6; D gene: -; V gene: TRBV2; CDR3 DNA: TGTGCCAGCAGTGACCAGGGTTGGAATTCACCCCTCCACTTT; CDR3 protein: CASSDQGWNSPLHF
clone size: -; J gene: TRBJ2-4; D gene: -; V gene: TRBV18; CDR3 DNA: TGTGCCAGCTCACCAGAGGTGAGCAAAAACATTCAGTACTTC; CDR3 protein: CASSPEVSKNIQYF
clone size: -; J gene: TRBJ2-1; D gene: TRBD2; V gene: TRBV19; CDR3 DNA: TGTGCCAGTAGGATAGCGGGGAACAACTACAATGAGCAGTTCTTC; CDR3 protein: CASRIAGNNYNEQFF
clone size: few; J gene: TRBJ1-4; D gene: TRBD1; V gene: TRBV14; CDR3 DNA: TGTGCCAGCAGCCAAGAAGGGACAGGGATCGGAGAACTGTTTTTT; CDR3 protein: CASSQEGTGIGELFF
clone size: -; J gene: TRBJ2-7; D gene: TRBD2; V gene: TRBV5-6; CDR3 DNA: TGTGCCAGCAGCTTCTTGACTAGCGGGGGGTCCTACGAGCAGTACTTC; CDR3 protein: CASSFLTSGGSYEQYF
clone size: -; J gene: TRBJ2-6; D gene: -; V gene: TRBV7-6; CDR3 DNA: TGTGCCAGCAGCCCAGGCCGCTCTGGGGCCAACGTCCTGACTTTC; CDR3 protein: CASSPGRSGANVLTF
clone size: -; J gene: TRBJ2-7; D gene: TRBD1; V gene: TRBV5-1; CDR3 DNA: TGCGCCAGCAGCTTGGAGACAGGGTTTTACGAGCAGTACTTC; CDR3 protein: CASSLETGFYEQYF
clone size: -; J gene: TRBJ2-1; D gene: TRBD1; V gene: TRBV7-9; CDR3 DNA: TGTGCCAGCAGCTCCCCCGGGACAGGGGTGGGGAATGAGCAGTTCTTC; CDR3 protein: CASSSPGTGVGNEQFF
clone size: -; J gene: TRBJ1-1; D gene: -; V gene: TRBV6-5; CDR3 DNA: TGTGCCAGCACCCACGACGGAACAGGGAAAGCTTTCTTT; CDR3 protein: CASTHDGTGKAFF
clone size: -; J gene: TRBJ2-7; D gene: TRBD2; V gene: TRBV28; CDR3 DNA: TGTGCCAGCAGTTTAGCGGGGGACTACGAGCAGTACTTC; CDR3 protein: CASSLAGDYEQYF
clone size: -; J gene: TRBJ2-7; D gene: TRBD2; V gene: TRBV7-6; CDR3 DNA: TGTGCCAGCAGCCATAGCGGGAGCTCCTACGAGCAGTACTTC; CDR3 protein: CASSHSGSSYEQYF
clone size: -; J gene: TRBJ2-5; D gene: TRBD1; V gene: TRBV29-1; CDR3 DNA: TGCAGCACCCTGACAGGGGGCGGTGAGCAGTACTTC; CDR3 protein: CSTLTGGGEQYF
clone size: -; J gene: TRBJ2-1; D gene: TRBD1; V gene: TRBV2; CDR3 DNA: TGTGCCAGCAGTGTCGGCCAGGGGGCGATCAATGAGCAGTTCTTC; CDR3 protein: CASSVGQGAINEQFF
clone size: once; J gene: TRBJ2-6; D gene: TRBD1; V gene: TRBV11-3; CDR3 DNA: TGTGCCAGCAGCAGAGGGGGCGCGGTTGGGGCCAACGTCCTGACTTTC; CDR3 protein: CASSRGGAVGANVLTF
clone size: -; J gene: TRBJ1-1; D gene: -; V gene: TRBV27; CDR3 DNA: TGTGCCAGCAGCTCGTGGGGGGGGGCCACTGAAGCTTTCTTT; CDR3 protein: CASSSWGGATEAFF
clone size: once; J gene: TRBJ2-7; D gene: -; V gene: TRBV6-5; CDR3 DNA: TGTGCCAGCAGCACCATCGGGGGCGAGCAGTACTTC; CDR3 protein: CASSTIGGEQYF
clone size: -; J gene: TRBJ1-2; D gene: -; V gene: TRBV27; CDR3 DNA: TGTGCCAGCAGTCCGGGAGTTATATATGGCTACACCTTC; CDR3 protein: CASSPGVIYGYTF
clone size: -; J gene: TRBJ1-2; D gene: -; V gene: TRBV15; CDR3 DNA: TGTGCCACCAGCAGATCCGGGACTAGATATGGCTACACCTTC; CDR3 protein: CATSRSGTRYGYTF
clone size: -; J gene: TRBJ2-1; D gene: -; V gene: TRBV10-3; CDR3 DNA: TGTGCCATCAGTCGACAGGACAATGAGCAGTTCTTC; CDR3 protein: CAISRQDNEQFF
clone size: few; J gene: TRBJ2-3; D gene: -; V gene: TRBV28; CDR3 DNA: TGTGCCAGCAGTCCGACAGAATCGTTGAGCACAGATACGCAGTATTTT; CDR3 protein: CASSPTESLSTDTQYF
clone size: -; J gene: TRBJ2-5; D gene: TRBD1; V gene: TRBV7-2; CDR3 DNA: TGTGCCAGCAGCTTAGGTGGGACAGGACAAGAGACCCAGTACTTC; CDR3 protein: CASSLGGTGQETQYF
clone size: -; J gene: TRBJ1-2; D gene: TRBD1; V gene: TRBV7-9; CDR3 DNA: TGTGCCAGCAGCTTCCCCGCCGCGACAGGGTTTGGCTACACCTTC; CDR3 protein: CASSFPAATGFGYTF
clone size: -; J gene: TRBJ1-1; D gene: -; V gene: TRBV7-9; CDR3 DNA: TGTGCCAGCAGCTTAGAGGGCGGGGAAGCTTTCTTT; CDR3 protein: CASSLEGGEAFF
clone size: few; J gene: TRBJ1-5; D gene: -; V gene: TRBV30; CDR3 DNA: TGTGCCTTGACAGAATATAGCAATCAGCCCCAGCATTTT; CDR3 protein: CALTEYSNQPQHF
clone size: -; J gene: TRBJ2-7; D gene: TRBD2; V gene: TRBV29-1; CDR3 DNA: TGCAGCGTTGGGGGACTAGTCGAGTCCTACGAGCAGTACTTC; CDR3 protein: CSVGGLVESYEQYF
clone size: -; J gene: TRBJ1-2; D gene: TRBD1; V gene: TRBV2; CDR3 DNA: TGTGCCAGCAGATACGGGACAGGGCCTAACTATGGCTACACCTTC; CDR3 protein: CASRYGTGPNYGYTF
clone size: -; J gene: TRBJ2-7; D gene: TRBD2; V gene: TRBV6-6; CDR3 DNA: TGTGCCAGCAGTTACGTGAGCGGGAGTTACGAGCAGTACTTC; CDR3 protein: CASSYVSGSYEQYF
clone size: -; J gene: TRBJ2-1; D gene: TRBD2; V gene: TRBV6-5; CDR3 DNA: TGTGCCAGCAGTTACACGGGACTAGCGGGGGACAATGAGCAGTTCTTC; CDR3 protein: CASSYTGLAGDNEQFF
clone size: -; J gene: TRBJ2-2; D gene: TRBD2; V gene: TRBV9; CDR3 DNA: TGTGCCAGCGGGAGAGCGGGGGACACCGGGGAGCTGTTTTTT; CDR3 protein: CASGRAGDTGELFF
clone size: -; J gene: TRBJ2-1; D gene: TRBD1; V gene: TRBV5-4; CDR3 DNA: TGTGCCAGCAGCTACAGGGGTTCCTACAATGAGCAGTTCTTC; CDR3 protein: CASSYRGSYNEQFF
clone size: once; J gene: TRBJ2-5; D gene: -; V gene: TRBV25-1; CDR3 DNA: TGTGCCAGCAGTGAATTGGGGGCCTCAGCCCAAGAGACCCAGTACTTC; CDR3 protein: CASSELGASAQETQYF
clone size: -; J gene: TRBJ2-2; D gene: TRBD2; V gene: TRBV27; CDR3 DNA: TGTGCCAGCAGTGAGACTAGCGGGAGTTTCGCCGGGGAGCTGTTTTTT; CDR3 protein: CASSETSGSFAGELFF
clone size: -; J gene: TRBJ1-2; D gene: TRBD1; V gene: TRBV5-1; CDR3 DNA: TGCGCCAGCAGCTGGGACAGAGGATTTCCAAACTATGGCTACACCTTC; CDR3 protein: CASSWDRGFPNYGYTF
clone size: -; J gene: TRBJ2-5; D gene: -; V gene: TRBV6-1; CDR3 DNA: TGTGCCAGCAGAAGGGGTCGGGGGTGGGAGGAGACCCAGTACTTC; CDR3 protein: CASRRGRGWEETQYF
clone size: -; J gene: TRBJ2-5; D gene: -; V gene: TRBV30; CDR3 DNA: TGTGCCTGGAGCAGGACAGCCGGCGAGACCCAGTACTTC; CDR3 protein: CAWSRTAGETQYF
clone size: few; J gene: TRBJ2-7; D gene: -; V gene: TRBV4-1; CDR3 DNA: TGCGCCAGCAGCCATCAGGGCTACGAGCAGTACTTC; CDR3 protein: CASSHQGYEQYF
clone size: once; J gene: TRBJ2-1; D gene: TRBD2; V gene: TRBV29-1; CDR3 DNA: TGCAGCGGGAGACTAGCGGGAGATCATGAGCAGTTCTTC; CDR3 protein: CSGRLAGDHEQFF
clone size: -; J gene: TRBJ1-2; D gene: TRBD1; V gene: TRBV4-2; CDR3 DNA: TGTGCCAGCAGCCCCGGACAGGGCCCACTCTATGGCTACACCTTC; CDR3 protein: CASSPGQGPLYGYTF
clone size: -; J gene: TRBJ1-1; D gene: TRBD1; V gene: TRBV19; CDR3 DNA: TGTGCCAGTAGTACCGGGACAGTGAACACTGAAGCTTTCTTT; CDR3 protein: CASSTGTVNTEAFF
clone size: -; J gene: TRBJ1-2; D gene: -; V gene: TRBV9; CDR3 DNA: TGTGCCAGCAGCGCTCAGACTCTCGGTGGCTACACCTTC; CDR3 protein: CASSAQTLGGYTF
clone size: -; J gene: TRBJ2-7; D gene: TRBD1; V gene: TRBV5-6; CDR3 DNA: TGTGCCAGCAGCCCAATTGCTCCGGGACAGGGGACCTACGAGCAGTACTTC; CDR3 protein: CASSPIAPGQGTYEQYF
clone size: once; J gene: TRBJ2-1; D gene: -; V gene: TRBV5-1; CDR3 DNA: TGCGCCAGCAGTAACGGGGACACCTACAATGAGCAGTTCTTC; CDR3 protein: CASSNGDTYNEQFF